Presented here are 18 T cell receptor beta chains from one specimen sequenced in a study of T-cell memory formation after mild COVID-19 (dated by TCRdb to the early 2020s). The method was 5' RACE. Sequencer: Illumina NovaSeq 6000. TCRdb reworked the public reads: Q25 trimming with fastp, MiXCR clone assembly, productive beta chains retained. Each record represents a unique CDR3 protein, reported with the most common genes and DNA among its rows. The sample profile shows over 350,000 distinct CDR3 sequences; 20% to 25% of them were found once. The ten largest clones add up to 7% to 9.5% of the sample. Sample: PBMCs or a T cell subset sorted from them (not recorded which). These receptors came from an adult woman who had mild COVID-19 (a few samples of this study predate the infection). The sample titles of this study are shuffled in the database, so cell type and time point are left out; the donor was told from shared clones.

CDR3 DNA sequence: TGTGCCAGCAGCACCTACAGGGGCAATGGCTACACCTTC. This sequence encodes CASSTYRGNGYTF. The chain couples TRBV7-2 to TRBJ1-2; 7 bases fit TRBD1. The CDR3 has 13 residues. The V segment lost 5 bases and the J segment 6 bases; nucleotides outside the gene matches: 6. CDR1 SGHTA and CDR2 FQGNSA come from the germline V gene.

This clonotype came up once. This rearrangement joins TRBV6-5 to TRBJ1-2, with D possibly being TRBD1 (5 bases). CDR3 length: 14 amino acids. The V and J ends lost 2 bases and 5 bases respectively, with 12 bases between them. Per germline, CDR1 MNHEY and CDR2 SVGAGI. The CDR3 region is CASSYRGRGYGYTF. The CDR3 DNA is TGTGCCAGCAGTTACAGGGGCCGAGGGTATGGCTACACCTTC.

The rearrangement uses TRBV14 and TRBJ1-3; a possible D gene is TRBD1 (5 bases). Germline V gene lookup returns CDR1 SGHDN and CDR2 FVKESK. The CDR3 has 15 residues. The germline V and J ends were trimmed by 1 base and 0 bases, with 7 bases remaining between them. CDR3 sequence (DNA): TGTGCCAGCAGCCAAGCAGGGAGCTCTGGAAACACCATATATTTT. Residues: CASSQAGSSGNTIYF. The variable domain in full, with the rest retrieved from reference TRBV14 and TRBJ1-3, is EAGVTQFPSHSVIEKGQTVTLRCDPISGHDNLYWYRRVMGKEIKFLLHFVKESKQDESGMPNNRFLAERTGGTYSTLKVQPAELEDSGVYFCASSQAGSSGNTIYFGEGSWLTVV.

Only a few counts were recorded for this clonotype. The rearrangement links TRBV7-2 to TRBJ2-1, with 11 bases matching TRBD1. The J segment lost 6 bases and the V segment lost 3 bases, leaving 4 bases of the junction unmatched. CDR1 SGHTA and CDR2 FQGNSA come from the germline V gene. The CDR3 contains 15 residues. The chain's CDR3 is CASSFWTGGPNEQFF. CDR3 DNA sequence: TGTGCCAGCAGCTTCTGGACAGGGGGCCCCAATGAGCAGTTCTTC. Full variable domain (rest looked up from reference TRBV7-2 and TRBJ2-1): GAGVSQSPSNKVTEKGKDVELRCDPISGHTALYWYRQSLGQGLEFLIYFQGNSAPDKSGLPSDRFSAERTGGSVSTLTIQRTQQEDSAVYLCASSFWTGGPNEQFFGPGTRLTVL.

This clonotype was seen more than once but under ten times. This chain joins TRBV20-1 and TRBJ1-1; D gene uncertain. V shed 2 bases and J shed 0 bases, with 7 bases lying between them. Germline CDR1 and CDR2: DFQATT and SNEGSKA (reference sequence). This CDR3 has 13 residues. As DNA, the CDR3 is TGCAGTGCTAGATCCGGGGTGAACACTGAAGCTTTCTTT. Translation: CSARSGVNTEAFF.

This clonotype occurred a few times. This chain links TRBV12-3 or TRBV12-4 with TRBJ2-7; the D gene is possibly TRBD1 (6 bases). This CDR3 is built from 14 residues. V lost 10 bases and J 3 bases, leaving 19 bases between the germline ends. The CDR3 DNA reads TGTGCCATAGAGGGGGAAGGGACAAACTACGAGCAGTACTTC. This codes for CAIEGEGTNYEQYF.

The J gene is TRBJ1-1, the V gene TRBV30; TRBD1 might be the D (5 bases). The CDR3 loop spans 12 amino acids. The V and J ends lost 3 bases and 5 bases respectively, with 10 bases between them. In germline, CDR1 is GTSNPN, CDR2 SVGIG (reference sequence). The CDR3 region is CAWRRGSTEAFF. The DNA of the CDR3 is TGTGCCTGGAGGAGGGGATCAACTGAAGCTTTCTTT.

V and J are TRBV5-1 and TRBJ2-1, with D hard to call. The V gene's germline CDR1 is SGHRS and CDR2 YFSETQ. This CDR3 region has 15 residues. Between the trimmed V and J ends, which lost 5 bases and 0 bases, there was a span of 12 bases. The CDR3 nucleotides are TGCGCCAGCAGGCATGACACCACCTCCTACAATGAGCAGTTCTTC. Its translation: CASRHDTTSYNEQFF.

The V and J genes are TRBV5-1 and TRBJ1-2; possibly TRBD1 for D (6 bases). The V end was cut by 0 bases, the J end by 6 bases, with 15 bases between. CDR3 size: 15 residues. The V gene's germline CDR1 is SGHRS and CDR2 YFSETQ. DNA for the CDR3: TGCGCCAGCAGCTTGGGGGACACTGTAAGGGATGGCTACACCTTC. Its protein is CASSLGDTVRDGYTF.

This clonotype turned up a few times. The rearrangement links TRBV12-3 or TRBV12-4 to TRBJ2-7; D gene uncertain. V lost 2 bases and J 3 bases, leaving 11 bases between the germline ends. CDR3 size: 14 residues. The CDR3 DNA sequence: TGTGCCAGCAGTTTACCCGGTAAACTCTACGAGCAGTACTTC. This sequence encodes CASSLPGKLYEQYF.

The rearrangement joins TRBV2 to TRBJ1-2, with D uncertain. Deletions cut 6 bases from V and 0 bases from J, with 20 bases between. Germline CDR1 reads SNHLY; CDR2 reads FYNNEI. This CDR3 region has 17 residues. CDR3 protein: CASRLGKYRDTNYGYTF. CDR3 DNA: TGTGCCAGCAGACTTGGGAAGTACAGAGACACTAACTATGGCTACACCTTC.

CDR3 sequence (DNA): TGCGCCAGCAGCCAATCCGGGACAGGGGTCGCTTTCTTT. This encodes CASSQSGTGVAFF. The V call is TRBV5-1, the J call TRBJ1-1; the match to TRBD1 covers 10 bases. There are 13 residues in the CDR3. The V and J ends lost 4 bases and 11 bases, in that order; junction bases with no gene match: 8. Per the germline V gene, CDR1 is SGHRS and CDR2 is YFSETQ.

The rearrangement links TRBV7-2 to TRBJ2-7, with a tentative D call TRBD2 (5 bases). The germline V gene has CDR1 SGHTA and CDR2 FQGNSA. Trimming left V 3 bases short and J 2 bases short, with 11 bases between. The CDR3 covers 14 residues. The CDR3 is CASSFGEPAYEQYF. The CDR3 nucleotides read TGTGCCAGCAGCTTCGGGGAACCTGCCTACGAGCAGTACTTC.

The gene calls are TRBV3-1 and TRBJ1-2; D is ambiguous. V was trimmed by 3 bases and J by 3 bases, leaving 11 bases between them. Germline lookup yields CDR1 LGHDT and CDR2 YNNKEL (reference sequence). This CDR3 has 14 amino acids. As DNA, the CDR3 is TGTGCCAGCAGCCACGCCGCAGAACACTATGGCTACACCTTC. Protein product: CASSHAAEHYGYTF.

This clonotype showed up just a few times. J is TRBJ1-5 and V is TRBV27; maybe TRBD1 (5 bases). The CDR3 is 14 residues long. Germline V gives CDR1 MNHEY, CDR2 SMNVEV (reference sequence). With 2 bases removed from V and 5 bases from J, the gap between germline ends came to 10 bases. CDR3: CASSLSREDQPQHF. CDR3 nucleotide sequence: TGTGCCAGCAGTTTAAGCAGGGAGGATCAGCCCCAGCATTTT.

The chain carries TRBV7-6 and TRBJ1-1, with D uncertain. Germline V lookup: CDR1 SGHVS, CDR2 FNYEAQ. The ends were cut back, 2 bases at V and 1 base at J, with 11 bases in the middle. This CDR3 spans 15 amino acids. CDR3 residues: CASSLNARGNTEAFF. In nucleotides, the CDR3 is TGTGCCAGCAGCTTAAATGCCAGAGGGAACACTGAAGCTTTCTTT.

The chain recombines TRBV7-9 with TRBJ2-5, with D tentatively TRBD2 (7 bases). The CDR3 is 15 residues long. Trimming left V 4 bases short and J 1 base short, with 13 bases between. The germline gives CDR1 SEHNR, CDR2 FQNEAQ (reference sequence). The CDR3 nucleotides are TGTGCCAGCAGCTCCCAACGGGGGGCCCAAGAGACCCAGTACTTC. Translated: CASSSQRGAQETQYF. Full variable domain (missing parts from reference TRBV7-9 and TRBJ2-5): DTGVSQNPRHKITKRGQNVTFRCDPISEHNRLYWYRQTLGQGPEFLTYFQNEAQLEKSRLLSDRFSAERPKGSFSTLEIQRTEQGDSAMYLCASSSQRGAQETQYFGPGTRLLVL.

This clonotype was observed a handful of times. This CDR3 reads CASALGETQYF. CDR3 in DNA: TGTGCCAGCGCCCTGGGAGAGACCCAGTACTTC. The chain has TRBV2 and TRBJ2-5, with D unresolved. Deletions cut 8 bases from V and 4 bases from J, with 8 bases between. CDR3 length equals 11 residues. Germline V gene data show CDR1 as SNHLY and CDR2 as FYNNEI.